This T cell receptor beta chain was obtained from a study of CD8 T cells in ankylosing spondylitis. Library preparation for TCR beta used quantitative 5'-RACE with molecular barcodes. TCRdb analysed the 5' RACE reads with MiXCR anew, one entry per CDR3 protein. The sample includes a few hundred thousand distinct CDR3 sequences, approximately 8.2% seen only once; the top ten take 13% to 15%. General study findings and limits: Among TCR beta sequences, a motif of about 8 highly homologous variants appeared characteristic of ankylosing spondylitis blood.

The CDR3 is made up of 15 amino acids. V was cut by 0 bases and J by 4 bases, with 13 bases left in between. The germline CDR1 and CDR2 sequences are LGHNA and YSLEER. This clonotype was seen many times. Its cognate antigen is unknown. The rearrangement uses TRBV4-3 and TRBJ2-7; D perhaps matches TRBD2 (6 bases). The sequence was obtained from a male donor with ankylosing spondylitis. Sequencing input: blood, either unsorted or a sorted T cell fraction (not recorded which). This CDR3 is CASSQDTGVRYEQYF. The CDR3 DNA reads as TGCGCCAGCAGCCAAGATACGGGAGTTCGATACGAGCAGTACTTC.